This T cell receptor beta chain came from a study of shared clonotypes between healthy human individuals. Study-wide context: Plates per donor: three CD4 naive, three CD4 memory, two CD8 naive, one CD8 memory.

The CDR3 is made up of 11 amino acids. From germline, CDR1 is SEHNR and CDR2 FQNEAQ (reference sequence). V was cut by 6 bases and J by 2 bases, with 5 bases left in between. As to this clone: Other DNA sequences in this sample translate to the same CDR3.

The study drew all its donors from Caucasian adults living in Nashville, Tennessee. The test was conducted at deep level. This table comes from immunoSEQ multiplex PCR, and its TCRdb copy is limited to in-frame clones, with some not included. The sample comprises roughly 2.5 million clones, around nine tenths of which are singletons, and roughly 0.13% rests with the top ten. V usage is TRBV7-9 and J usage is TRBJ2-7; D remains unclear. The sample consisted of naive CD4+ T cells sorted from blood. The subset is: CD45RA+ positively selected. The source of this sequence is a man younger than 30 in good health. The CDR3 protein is CASSLTYEQYF. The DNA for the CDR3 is TGTGCCAGCAGTTTAACCTACGAGCAGTACTTC.